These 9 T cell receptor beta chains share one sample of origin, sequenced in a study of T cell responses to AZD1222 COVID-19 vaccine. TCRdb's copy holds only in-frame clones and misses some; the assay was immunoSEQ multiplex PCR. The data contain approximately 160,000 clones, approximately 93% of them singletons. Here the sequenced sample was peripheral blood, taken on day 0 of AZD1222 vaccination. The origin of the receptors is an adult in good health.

DNA for the CDR3: TGTGCCAGTAGTATGTGGACAGGGGGGGACACCGGGGAGCTGTTTTTT. This sequence encodes CASSMWTGGDTGELFF. The V gene is TRBV19, the J gene TRBJ2-2; 10 bases agree with TRBD1. The ends lost 3 bases at V and 3 bases at J; junction bases unmatched: 4. The germline gives CDR1 LNHDA, CDR2 SQIVND (reference sequence). The CDR3 has 16 residues.

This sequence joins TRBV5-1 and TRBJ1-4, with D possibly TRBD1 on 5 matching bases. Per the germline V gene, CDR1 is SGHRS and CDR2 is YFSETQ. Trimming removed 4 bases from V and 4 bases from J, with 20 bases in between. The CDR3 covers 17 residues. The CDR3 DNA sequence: TGCGCCAGCAGCCCATCCGGGACCGAAAACCTTAATGAAAAACTGTTTTTT. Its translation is CASSPSGTENLNEKLFF.

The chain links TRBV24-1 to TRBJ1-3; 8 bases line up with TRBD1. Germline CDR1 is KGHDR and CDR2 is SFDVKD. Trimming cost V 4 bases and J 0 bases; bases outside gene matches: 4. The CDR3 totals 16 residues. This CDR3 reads CATSDPGQDSGNTIYF. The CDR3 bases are TGTGCCACCAGTGACCCGGGACAGGACTCTGGAAACACCATATATTTT.

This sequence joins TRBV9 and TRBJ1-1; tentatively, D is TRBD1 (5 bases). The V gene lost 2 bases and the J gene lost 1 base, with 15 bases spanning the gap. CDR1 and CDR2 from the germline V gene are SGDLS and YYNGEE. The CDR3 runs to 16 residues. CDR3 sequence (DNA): TGTGCCAGCAGCGTGGGGGACCTCCGGAGGAACACTGAAGCTTTCTTT. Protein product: CASSVGDLRRNTEAFF.

The CDR3 sequence is CASRRSGGALHEQYF. Written as DNA, the CDR3 is TGTGCCAGCAGGCGCTCCGGGGGGGCTCTCCACGAGCAGTACTTC. The chain combines TRBV28 with TRBJ2-7; 8 nucleotides align to TRBD2. V gave up 6 bases and J gave up 5 bases; unmatched junction bases: 12. Per germline, CDR1 MDHEN and CDR2 SYDVKM. The CDR3 consists of 15 residues.

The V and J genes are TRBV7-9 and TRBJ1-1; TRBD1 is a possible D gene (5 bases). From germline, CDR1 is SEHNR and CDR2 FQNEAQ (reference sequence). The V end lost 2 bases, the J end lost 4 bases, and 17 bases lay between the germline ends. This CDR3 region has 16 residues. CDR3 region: CASSLSGGLVSTEAFF. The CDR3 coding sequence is TGTGCCAGCAGCTTATCCGGGGGGTTGGTGAGCACTGAAGCTTTCTTT.

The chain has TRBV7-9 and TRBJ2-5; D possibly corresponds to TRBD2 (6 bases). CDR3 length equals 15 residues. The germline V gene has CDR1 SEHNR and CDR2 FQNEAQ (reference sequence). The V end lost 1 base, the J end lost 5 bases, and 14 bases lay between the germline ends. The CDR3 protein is CASSLGDWTRETQYF. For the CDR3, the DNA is TGTGCCAGCAGCTTAGGGGACTGGACGCGGGAGACCCAGTACTTC.

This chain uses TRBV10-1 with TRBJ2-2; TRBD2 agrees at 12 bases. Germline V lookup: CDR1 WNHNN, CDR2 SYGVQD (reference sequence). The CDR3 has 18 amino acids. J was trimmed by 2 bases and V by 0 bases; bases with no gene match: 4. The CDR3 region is CASSESTSGGANTGELFF. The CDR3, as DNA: TGCGCCAGCAGTGAGTCGACTAGCGGGGGAGCAAACACCGGGGAGCTGTTTTTT.

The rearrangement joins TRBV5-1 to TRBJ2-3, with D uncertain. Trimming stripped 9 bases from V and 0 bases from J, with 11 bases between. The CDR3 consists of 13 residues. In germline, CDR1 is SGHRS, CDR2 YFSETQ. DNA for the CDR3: TGCGCCACTAGGTTTACTAGCACAGATACGCAGTATTTT. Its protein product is CATRFTSTDTQYF.